A selection of T cell receptor beta chains follows, all from one sample in a study of T cells after yellow fever vaccination. TCRdb reanalysed the 5' RACE reads using MiXCR and keeps one entry per CDR3 protein. Of about 130,000 distinct CDR3 sequences listed, about 8.2% are singletons. The sequencing used CD8+ T cells sorted from PBMCs, collected on the day of the yellow fever booster vaccination. These receptors were taken from a young man who received the YFV17D yellow fever vaccine. The CDR3 runs from the conserved cysteine through the conserved F or W. Each record gives: V gene, D gene, J gene, clone size, CDR3 protein, CDR3 DNA. The D gene is left open where the match is weak. Clone size is not always given. Where it is, it says once, few, many or a class for expanded clones.

v_gene: TRBV4-1; d_gene: -; j_gene: TRBJ2-7; abundance: few; CDR3aa: CASSQDLTTYEQYF; CDR3nt: TGCGCCAGCAGCCAAGATCTGACTACCTACGAGCAGTACTTC
v_gene: TRBV27; d_gene: TRBD2; j_gene: TRBJ2-7; abundance: few; CDR3aa: CASRGSGSFYEQYF; CDR3nt: TGTGCCAGCAGGGGGAGCGGGAGTTTCTACGAGCAGTACTTC
v_gene: TRBV29-1; d_gene: -; j_gene: TRBJ1-5; abundance: many; CDR3aa: CSVGDSFNQPQHF; CDR3nt: TGCAGCGTTGGTGACAGCTTTAATCAGCCCCAGCATTTT
v_gene: TRBV15; d_gene: TRBD1; j_gene: TRBJ1-2; abundance: -; CDR3aa: CATSRDRRGQALNYGYTF; CDR3nt: TGTGCCACCAGCAGAGATCGACGGGGACAGGCCCTGAACTATGGCTACACCTTC
v_gene: TRBV12-3/TRBV12-4; d_gene: -; j_gene: TRBJ1-2; abundance: many; CDR3aa: CASSLALGRSYGYTF; CDR3nt: TGTGCCAGCAGTTTAGCGCTAGGCAGGAGCTATGGCTACACCTTC
v_gene: TRBV7-9; d_gene: -; j_gene: TRBJ2-5; abundance: -; CDR3aa: CASSLGRVGETQYF; CDR3nt: TGTGCCAGCAGCTTAGGCAGGGTTGGCGAGACCCAGTACTTC
v_gene: TRBV27; d_gene: TRBD1; j_gene: TRBJ1-6; abundance: many; CDR3aa: CASRSTGEGNSPLHF; CDR3nt: TGTGCCAGCAGATCCACAGGGGAAGGTAATTCACCCCTCCACTTT
v_gene: TRBV20-1; d_gene: -; j_gene: TRBJ2-5; abundance: few; CDR3aa: CSAPLGRGETQYF; CDR3nt: TGCAGTGCTCCTCTGGGCAGGGGTGAGACCCAGTACTTC
v_gene: TRBV11-2; d_gene: TRBD1; j_gene: TRBJ2-5; abundance: few; CDR3aa: CASSQETGRETQYF; CDR3nt: TGTGCCAGCAGCCAGGAGACAGGGCGGGAGACCCAGTACTTC
v_gene: TRBV4-1; d_gene: -; j_gene: TRBJ1-4; abundance: -; CDR3aa: CASSQWEGSEKLFF; CDR3nt: TGCGCCAGCAGCCAATGGGAGGGGTCGGAAAAACTGTTTTTT
v_gene: TRBV4-3; d_gene: TRBD1; j_gene: TRBJ2-5; abundance: once; CDR3aa: CASSRERQGPQETQYF; CDR3nt: TGCGCCAGCAGCCGAGAAAGACAGGGGCCACAAGAGACCCAGTACTTC
v_gene: TRBV24-1; d_gene: TRBD1; j_gene: TRBJ2-2; abundance: -; CDR3aa: CATSDHETGDTGELFF; CDR3nt: TGTGCCACCAGTGACCATGAGACAGGGGACACCGGGGAGCTGTTTTTT
v_gene: TRBV9; d_gene: -; j_gene: TRBJ2-7; abundance: few; CDR3aa: CASSVGPGAGEQYF; CDR3nt: TGTGCCAGCAGCGTAGGCCCAGGGGCAGGAGAGCAGTACTTC
v_gene: TRBV7-9; d_gene: -; j_gene: TRBJ2-3; abundance: few; CDR3aa: CASSYTGSSTDTQYF; CDR3nt: TGTGCCAGCAGCTATACAGGGTCTAGCACAGATACGCAGTATTTT
v_gene: TRBV6-5; d_gene: -; j_gene: TRBJ2-7; abundance: many; CDR3aa: CASSRDTYEQYF; CDR3nt: TGTGCCAGCAGCCGGGACACTTACGAGCAGTACTTC
v_gene: TRBV2; d_gene: TRBD1; j_gene: TRBJ2-5; abundance: few; CDR3aa: CASSALQGSLRETQYF; CDR3nt: TGTGCCAGCAGCGCATTACAGGGGAGTCTACGCGAGACCCAGTACTTC
v_gene: TRBV7-8; d_gene: TRBD1; j_gene: TRBJ1-2; abundance: few; CDR3aa: CASSDPTGGDTF; CDR3nt: TGTGCCAGCAGCGATCCGACAGGGGGCGACACCTTC